This TCR beta chain stems from a study of blood T cell repertoires in COVID-19. Across the study: Acute and convalescent COVID-19 specimens originated in the United States, Italy and Spain. T cells, B-cell-depleted T cells, or PBMCs provided the cDNA or gDNA that served as material.

In the source study's methods: Reference gene primers were amplified, and this amplification served to estimate nucleated cell counts. Libraries were prepared by immunoSEQ multiplex PCR; TCRdb keeps only in-frame clonotypes and omits some of them. The V and J calls and the clone size are those of that table, but D and trimming were determined from the DNA. The profile covers roughly 250,000 clones, with 83% appearing a single time and 5.5% taken by the ten largest. This clone was observed a single time. CDR1 is SGHNT and CDR2 is YYREEE in the germline V gene (reference sequence). V was shortened by 0 bases and J by 6 bases, with 7 bases between the two germline ends. CDR3 length: 14 amino acids.

The specimen was peripheral blood. This clonotype was obtained from a human donor in a cohort sampled during active COVID-19. This chain joins TRBV5-4 and TRBJ1-6; D is possibly TRBD1 (5 bases). The DNA for the CDR3 is TGTGCCAGCAGCTTGGACAGGACTAATTCACCCCTCCACTTT. Amino acids: CASSLDRTNSPLHF.